This T cell receptor beta chain derives from a study of neurological immune-mediated disorders (dated by TCRdb to the late 2010s). Background for the entire study: Using UMI-based sequencing, the study compared peripheral blood TCR-beta repertoires from patients with HTLV-I-associated myelopathy (HAM/TSP), patients with multiple sclerosis, and healthy controls. Longitudinal HAM/TSP and healthy donors were sampled at 3 time-points each (about 3-40 month intervals). Longitudinal samples, technical triplicates and paired sorted CD4+ and CD8+ T-cell subsets, alongside PBMC samples, were included among the roughly 100 TCR-beta libraries. The cohort comprised approximately 67 subjects: 15 or so HAM/TSP patients, some 35 multiple sclerosis patients and approximately 20 healthy controls. Results and caveats for the whole study, not just this receptor: Expanded clones from different subjects shared no identical CDR3 amino acid sequences, which suggests that TCR-beta repertoires were private in all groups. TCR clonal expansion was greatest in HAM/TSP patients and smallest in MS patients, who ranked below even healthy controls.

This clonotype appeared many times. Its antigen is still unknown. No quality values exist for individual bases; no much larger clone is one base distant. cDNA was synthesized by template-switch 5'RACE using a primer with a 10-nucleotide random unique molecular identifier that tagged each TCR transcript. Over 200 million TCR-beta sequences, covering 15-18 subjects, were produced in each sequencing run. The RNeasy kit was used for extraction of total RNA. The KAPA Real-time Library Amplification kit was used to amplify TCR-beta VDJ regions with primers for the TCR constant region and the 5'RACE anchor. Sample indexes and Illumina adaptors were added in a first PCR, after which library yield was increased in a second PCR. After Ampure bead purification, the roughly 650 bp TCR product was size-selected on a 2% E-gel SizeSelection system. Library quality was checked on a Bioanalyzer, concentration was measured with Qubit, and libraries were quantified with the Kapa Library Quantification kit before pooling. Libraries were sequenced paired-end 2 x 150 bp on an Illumina HiSeq 2500. To increase sequence diversity, about 25-30% phiX was spiked into each library pool. The original methods were these. The UMI-based MiGEC pipeline processed quality-filtered reads and removed over 80% of raw TCR sequences during error correction. VDJ genes were aligned to IMGT germline references, and clonotypes were defined by unique CDR3 amino acid sequence plus V-J genes. Clonal expansion, Shannon diversity, and CDR3 relatedness (CalcPairwiseDistances, ClusterSamples) were evaluated with VDJtools, and phylogenetic trees were built with CLCbio workbench. A clone was classed as expanded if it had 8 or more unique UMIs, a cutoff based on coefficient-of-variation modelling across technical triplicates. TCRdb trimmed public reads at Q25 via fastp, called clones via MiXCR and kept in-frame beta chains. Merged by CDR3 protein, the rows form single entries marked with the most common genes and DNA. The V and J calls and clone size are TCRdb's, not the authors'. The sample table lists about 49,000 distinct CDR3 sequences, around 13% of them with a count of one. The leading ten clones occupy 4.5% of the sample.

V is pared back by 2 bases and J by 1 base, with 9 bases lying between the germline termini. There are 14 amino acids in the CDR3, from cysteine to phenylalanine inclusive. The read is trimmed to its CDR3 DNA, 42 bases read in frame from base 1. CDR1 and CDR2 (SGHRS, YFSETQ) derive from the germline V gene. This specimen's time point label, interpreted: longitudinal time-point 2. For the unsorted PBMC libraries, 2 million PBMCs were stored in RNAlater at -80 degrees C until RNA extraction and were used to generate the libraries. PBMCs were separated from peripheral blood using Ficoll-Hypaque density gradient centrifugation and then cryopreserved in liquid nitrogen.

This TCR was sampled from a male donor with HTLV-1-associated myelopathy (HAM/TSP). Source material: PBMCs. The chain is encoded by TRBV5-1 joined to TRBJ1-1; confidence is insufficient to name the D gene. In nucleotide form, the sequence is TGCGCCAGCAGCTTCGACGGGAAGAACACTGAAGCTTTCTTT. This translates into CASSFDGKNTEAFF.